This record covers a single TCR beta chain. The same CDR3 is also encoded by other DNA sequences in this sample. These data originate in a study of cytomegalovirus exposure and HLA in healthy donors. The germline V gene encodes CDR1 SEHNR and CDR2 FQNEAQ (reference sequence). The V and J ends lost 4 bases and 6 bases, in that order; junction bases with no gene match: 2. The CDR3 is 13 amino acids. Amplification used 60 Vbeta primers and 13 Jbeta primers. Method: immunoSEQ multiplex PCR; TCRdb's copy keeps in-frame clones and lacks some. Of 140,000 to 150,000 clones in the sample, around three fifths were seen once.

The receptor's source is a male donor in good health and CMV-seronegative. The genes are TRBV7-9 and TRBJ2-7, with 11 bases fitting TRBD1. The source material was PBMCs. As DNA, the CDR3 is TGTGCCAGCAGCTCGGGACAGGGGGGCGAGCAGTACTTC. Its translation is CASSSGQGGEQYF.